This entry describes one T cell receptor (beta chain). The antigen remains unidentified. The CDR3 totals 16 residues. Trimming shortened V by 0 bases and J by 2 bases, and 15 bases separated the two germline ends. CDR1 is SGDLS and CDR2 is YYNGEE in the germline V gene. The data belong to a study of cytomegalovirus exposure and HLA in healthy donors. For the study at large: It was reported in a later analysis that the same platform had been used for the 110 or so validation repertoires as for the roughly 670 first-cohort repertoires. The study, taken as a whole, reports: Researchers reported that a few CMV-associated chains were confirmed in vitro as CMV antigen-specific. Many donors carried some public TCRs, although rarity characterized most TCR sequences.

Using immunoSEQ multiplex PCR, the repertoire was profiled, and TCRdb retains in-frame clones only, with some absent. The sample shows 260,000 or so clones, around 90% of them seen only once. The chain employs TRBV9 and TRBJ2-7; D may be TRBD2 (6 bases). The sequence came from a woman in her 30s in good health and CMV-seronegative. The sample consisted of PBMCs. The CDR3 sequence is CASSVGEESAAYEQYF. In nucleotides, the CDR3 is TGTGCCAGCAGCGTAGGGGAGGAGTCTGCGGCCTACGAGCAGTACTTC. The full variable domain, rest sourced from reference TRBV9 and TRBJ2-7, is DSGVTQTPKHLITATGQRVTLRCSPRSGDLSVYWYQQSLDQGLQFLIQYYNGEERAKGNILERFSAQQFPDLHSELNLSSLELGDSALYFCASSVGEESAAYEQYFGPGTRLTVT.